This TCR beta chain was sequenced for a study of blood T cell repertoires in COVID-19. Study context: COVID-19 samples collected from the United States, Italy and Spain covered acute and convalescent phases. Nucleic acid was either cDNA or gDNA, and it came from T cells, B-cell-depleted T cells, or PBMCs.

Original processing methods: Reference gene primer amplification gave nucleated cell count estimates. Some clones are missing from TCRdb's copy, which holds only in-frame ones; the method was immunoSEQ multiplex PCR. For V, J and clone size, that table is used; D and trimming come from the DNA. Seen here are 150,000 or so clones, 70% to 90% observed once, and the top ten hold approximately 8%. A Seattle source enrolled patients during active infection and followed them longitudinally. Note on this clone: Other nucleotide sequences from this sample produce the same CDR3.

This CDR3 spans 11 amino acids. The V and J ends lost 4 bases and 4 bases respectively, with 2 bases between them. Looked up from germline, CDR1 is MNHNY and CDR2 is SVGAGI (reference sequence). This TCR derives from a woman aged 55-75 years with COVID-19, enrolled during active disease. The V and J genes are TRBV6-6 and TRBJ1-5; no definite D call. Material for sequencing was peripheral blood. CDR3: CASSSNQPQHF. As DNA, the CDR3 is TGTGCCAGCAGTTCAAATCAGCCCCAGCATTTT.